What follows are 10 T cell receptor beta chains derived from one specimen sequenced in a study of graft-versus-host responses after intestinal transplantation. Assay: immunoSEQ multiplex PCR; the TCRdb copy retains only in-frame clones and omits some. This table holds roughly 70,000 clones, over 75% found once. These receptors have no known antigen. The source material was unstimulated CD4+ T cells sorted from spleen or lymph node cells, sampled before transplant. These receptors were collected from a human donor who was the organ donor for an intestinal transplant.

The genes are TRBV5-4 and TRBJ1-5, with D unresolved. Looked up from germline, CDR1 is SGHNT and CDR2 is YYREEE (reference sequence). The V end lost 4 bases, the J end lost 2 bases, and 16 bases lay between the germline ends. This CDR3 is 16 amino acids long. The CDR3 loop is CASSLGGGSGNQPQHF. DNA for the CDR3: TGTGCCAGCAGCCTCGGAGGAGGATCCGGCAATCAGCCCCAGCATTTT.

This chain connects TRBV15 to TRBJ1-6, with D unresolved. Looked up from germline, CDR1 is LNHNV and CDR2 is YYDKDF (reference sequence). The V and J ends lost 0 bases and 6 bases respectively, with 6 bases between them. The CDR3 loop spans 14 amino acids. In nucleotides, the CDR3 is TGTGCCACCAGCAGAGAATGGAGTAATTCACCCCTCCACTTT. This gives the protein CATSREWSNSPLHF.

The chain joins TRBV7-8 to TRBJ1-1, with 9 bases fitting TRBD1. With V trimmed by 5 bases and J by 5 bases, 9 bases remained unmatched. CDR1 and CDR2 from the germline V gene are SGHVS and FQNEAQ. The CDR3 runs to 15 residues. The CDR3 sequence: CASSDRDRVGTEAFF. CDR3 DNA sequence: TGTGCCAGCAGCGACCGGGACAGGGTGGGGACTGAAGCTTTCTTT.

This clone was observed a few times. The CDR3 DNA follows: TGTGCCAGTAGTATGCGGCAGGGGATCAACATTCAGTACTTC. Its protein is CASSMRQGINIQYF. The chain links TRBV19 to TRBJ2-4, with D possibly TRBD1 on 6 matching bases. V was shortened by 3 bases and J by 7 bases, with 13 bases between the two germline ends. Germline V gene data show CDR1 as LNHDA and CDR2 as SQIVND (reference sequence). CDR3 length: 14 amino acids.

This chain uses TRBV6-6 with TRBJ1-4, with D tentatively TRBD1 (5 bases). With 7 bases removed from V and 5 bases from J, the gap between germline ends came to 17 bases. The V gene's germline CDR1 is MNHNY and CDR2 SVGAGI (reference sequence). The CDR3 spans 15 residues. The DNA of the CDR3 is TGTGCCAGCACTAGGAGGGACGGCCTGAATGAAAAACTGTTTTTT. Protein product: CASTRRDGLNEKLFF.

The chain employs TRBV7-3 and TRBJ2-2; D gene ambiguous. Germline V gives CDR1 SGHTA, CDR2 FQGTGA. V was trimmed by 2 bases and J by 7 bases, leaving 11 bases between them. This CDR3 has 14 amino acids. This CDR3 is CASSLLADIGELFF. In DNA form, the CDR3 reads TGTGCCAGCAGCTTACTGGCAGATATCGGGGAGCTGTTTTTT.

This rearrangement joins TRBV19 to TRBJ2-6; D not resolved. The V end was cut by 5 bases, the J end by 0 bases, with 14 bases between. This CDR3 spans 17 amino acids. Germline CDR1 LNHDA, CDR2 SQIVND (reference sequence). In nucleotides, the CDR3 is TGTGCCAGTAGTTGGAGTTGGGTGACCTCTGGGGCCAACGTCCTGACTTTC. Its translation: CASSWSWVTSGANVLTF. Drawing the rest from reference TRBV19 and TRBJ2-6, the complete variable domain is DGGITQSPKYLFRKEGQNVTLSCEQNLNHDAMYWYRQDPGQGLRLIYYSQIVNDFQKGDIAEGYSVSREKKESFPLTVTSAQKNPTAFYLCASSWSWVTSGANVLTFGAGSRLTVL.

The chain carries TRBV2 and TRBJ2-3; 7 bases agree with TRBD1. The CDR3 totals 14 residues. Germline V gives CDR1 SNHLY, CDR2 FYNNEI. Losses at the gene ends were 8 bases for V and 1 base for J; bases not matched to a gene: 6. The CDR3 nucleotides read TGTGCCAGCGGTCTTGGACAGGGCACAGATACGCAGTATTTT. It specifies CASGLGQGTDTQYF.

The CDR3 loop is CASSPNDRDSDTQYF. In DNA, the CDR3 is TGTGCCAGCAGTCCGAACGACAGGGACTCGGATACGCAGTATTTT. This sequence joins TRBV2 and TRBJ2-3, with D perhaps matching TRBD1 (7 bases). CDR3 length: 15 residues. Germline lookup yields CDR1 SNHLY and CDR2 FYNNEI. V lost 5 bases and J lost 6, with 18 bases in between.

The genes are TRBV6-1 and TRBJ2-4, with D possibly matching TRBD1 (5 bases). Between the trimmed V and J ends, which lost 3 bases and 2 bases, there was a span of 8 bases. This CDR3 is built from 14 residues. Per germline, CDR1 MNHNS and CDR2 SASEGT. CDR3 residues: CASSDRATKNIQYF. CDR3 in DNA: TGTGCCAGCAGTGACAGGGCAACCAAAAACATTCAGTACTTC.